The 11 T cell receptor beta chains in this list originate from one sample, sequenced in a study of T-cell memory formation after mild COVID-19. TCRdb itself ran the 5' RACE reads through MiXCR, one entry per CDR3 protein. The sample contains roughly 130,000 distinct CDR3 sequences, about 6% of which appear only once. Sequenced sample: PBMCs or a T cell subset sorted from them (not recorded which). These receptors were obtained from an adult woman who had mild COVID-19 (a few samples of this study predate the infection). Cell type and time point are not known.

This clonotype was seen only a few times. This sequence joins TRBV12-3 or TRBV12-4 and TRBJ2-1; 11 bases fit TRBD2. Trimming cost V 5 bases and J 4 bases; bases outside gene matches: 7. The CDR3 is 16 amino acids. The CDR3 reads CASSDPGLAAYNEQFF. CDR3 bases: TGTGCCAGCAGTGATCCGGGACTAGCGGCTTACAATGAGCAGTTCTTC.

This chain links TRBV5-1 with TRBJ2-7; tentative D call: TRBD1 (6 bases). The germline V and J ends were trimmed by 4 bases and 0 bases, with 14 bases remaining between them. Germline V gives CDR1 SGHRS, CDR2 YFSETQ. The CDR3 runs 15 residues. CDR3 sequence reads: CASSPGDTRSYEQYF. CDR3 nucleotides: TGCGCCAGCAGCCCAGGGGACACTCGCTCCTACGAGCAGTACTTC.

This clonotype has a count of ten or more. The V call is TRBV6-6, the J call TRBJ2-7; no reliable D call. The CDR3 runs to 14 residues. Germline V gene lookup returns CDR1 MNHNY and CDR2 SVGAGI (reference sequence). V was pared by 5 bases and J by 6 bases, with 17 bases between. The CDR3 protein is CASSHGTALVEQYF. The CDR3 DNA sequence: TGTGCCAGCAGTCATGGCACAGCCCTGGTCGAGCAGTACTTC.

In this sample, this clonotype turned up a few times. The chain carries TRBV6-4 and TRBJ1-4; no reliable D call. Germline V gene data show CDR1 as MRHNA and CDR2 as SNTAGT. This CDR3 is 13 amino acids long. V lost 4 bases and J 8 bases, leaving 11 bases between the germline ends. CDR3 bases: TGTGCCAGCAGTGTGGCGGTGGGGGAAAAACTGTTTTTT. This sequence encodes CASSVAVGEKLFF.

In its sample, this clonotype was seen many times. The chain uses TRBV7-9 and TRBJ1-1, with unresolved D. The CDR3 loop spans 14 amino acids. CDR1 and CDR2 (germline): SEHNR, FQNEAQ (reference sequence). V lost 4 bases, J lost 1 base, and 10 bases lay in between. CDR3 loop: CASSSGQRNTEAFF. Here the CDR3 DNA reads TGTGCCAGCAGCTCCGGCCAGCGGAACACTGAAGCTTTCTTT. Complete variable domain (other parts from reference TRBV7-9 and TRBJ1-1): DTGVSQNPRHKITKRGQNVTFRCDPISEHNRLYWYRQTLGQGPEFLTYFQNEAQLEKSRLLSDRFSAERPKGSFSTLEIQRTEQGDSAMYLCASSSGQRNTEAFFGQGTRLTVV.

The CDR3 reads CASSQRSLGNGTDTQYF. In DNA form, the CDR3 reads TGTGCCAGCAGCCAGCGCTCCCTGGGAAACGGCACAGATACGCAGTATTTT. The rearrangement links TRBV21-1 to TRBJ2-3; whether TRBD1, the table's D call, matches the DNA was not checked. TRBV21-1 is a known pseudogene. The CDR3 covers 17 residues.

This clonotype appeared many times. J is TRBJ2-7 and V is TRBV4-1; 9 nucleotides align to TRBD1. Germline trimming cut 3 bases from V and 2 bases from J; bases unmatched to any gene: 5. Germline CDR1 and CDR2: MGHRA and YSYEKL. The CDR3 has 15 residues. DNA for the CDR3: TGCGCCAGCAGCCAGGGGACAGGGAGACCCTACGAGCAGTACTTC. This translates into CASSQGTGRPYEQYF.

V gene TRBV7-7 combines with J gene TRBJ2-5; maybe TRBD2 (5 bases). CDR3 size: 13 residues. The germline V gene encodes CDR1 SSHAT and CDR2 FNYEAQ (reference sequence). CDR3 loop: CASVKRLGETQYF. CDR3 nucleotides: TGTGCTAGCGTAAAAAGGCTGGGAGAGACCCAGTACTTC.

There are many counts of this clonotype. The chain links TRBV4-3 to TRBJ2-1, with D unclear. Looked up from germline, CDR1 is LGHNA and CDR2 is YSLEER. Trimming pared 0 bases from V and 10 bases from J, leaving 10 bases between. The CDR3 has 13 residues. CDR3 protein: CASSQEPALEQFF. The CDR3 DNA follows: TGCGCCAGCAGCCAAGAGCCAGCTCTGGAGCAGTTCTTC.

There are a few counts of this clonotype. V is TRBV20-1 and J is TRBJ1-6, with D unclear. Trimming removed 3 bases from V and 0 bases from J, with 12 bases in between. CDR3 length equals 16 residues. CDR1 and CDR2 from the germline V gene are DFQATT and SNEGSKA (reference sequence). The CDR3 here is CSARDRKSSYNSPLHF. The CDR3 bases are TGCAGTGCTAGGGACCGAAAGAGCTCCTATAATTCACCCCTCCACTTT.

This clonotype was picked up a small number of times. The chain recombines TRBV12-3 or TRBV12-4 with TRBJ1-1; 7 bases are a match to TRBD1. The CDR3 is 15 residues long. V was pared by 5 bases and J by 11 bases, with 17 bases of the junction left unmatched. Here the CDR3 reads CASSLGTVSPDVAFF. DNA of the CDR3: TGTGCCAGCAGTCTGGGGACAGTTTCCCCCGACGTGGCTTTCTTT.